This T cell receptor (beta chain) was observed in a study of CD8 T cells in Susac syndrome. Trimming removed 3 bases from V and 1 base from J; junction bases left unmatched: 10. The CDR3 spans 18 residues. Germline values: CDR1 DFQATT, CDR2 SNEGSKA (reference sequence). Reverse transcription of roughly 0.5 to 1 ug RNA was carried out with random hexamers. Amplification of TCR beta CDR3 by immunoSEQ multiplex PCR spanned 54 Vbeta and 13 Jbeta. TCRdb independently ran MiXCR on the immunoSEQ multiplex PCR reads; one entry per CDR3 protein. The sample has 100,000 to 150,000 distinct CDR3 sequences; around 94% are singletons.

Sequencing used CD4+ T cells from PBMCs. This sequence was found in a human donor in good health. The chain recombines TRBV20-1 with TRBJ2-3; 13 positions agree with TRBD2. The CDR3 loop is CSASTGLAGPLGTDTQYF. For the CDR3, the DNA is TGCAGTGCTAGCACGGGACTAGCGGGACCTCTGGGCACAGATACGCAGTATTTT.